Detailed here is one T cell receptor (beta chain). The germline CDR1 and CDR2 sequences are MNHNS and SASEGT. The CDR3 spans 15 residues. The ends were cut back, 3 bases at V and 5 bases at J, with 16 bases in the middle. Only in-frame clones appear in the TCRdb table, and some are missing; sequencing was by immunoSEQ multiplex PCR. There are under 250,000 clones in the sample; approximately 89% occur only once, and roughly 6.8% lies in the top ten. The data stem from a study of blood T cell repertoires in COVID-19. The material sequenced was peripheral blood. This clonotype originated in a woman younger than 45 with COVID-19, enrolled during active disease. V usage is TRBV6-1 and J usage is TRBJ1-2, with D possibly matching TRBD1 (5 bases). The CDR3 nucleotides are TGTGCCAGCAGTGAGGGGCAGATACTGACTTATGGCTACACCTTC. Protein: CASSEGQILTYGYTF.